This passage covers 21 T cell receptor beta chains from one sample sequenced in a study of blood T cell repertoires in COVID-19. The repertoire was sequenced with immunoSEQ multiplex PCR; TCRdb's copy has only in-frame clones and lacks some. Here the sample spans approximately 80,000 clones, 81% being singletons. Sequenced material: peripheral blood. The receptors shown here come from a man of 80 years or more with acute or convalescent COVID-19.

The chain combines TRBV28 with TRBJ1-1; possible D gene TRBD1, 5 bases. This CDR3 spans 14 amino acids. Trimming removed 6 bases from V and 6 bases from J, with 17 bases in between. Germline values: CDR1 MDHEN, CDR2 SYDVKM. The CDR3 reads CASRDHVGPPEAFF. In DNA form, the CDR3 reads TGTGCCAGCAGAGACCACGTGGGGCCACCTGAAGCTTTCTTT.

V usage is TRBV4-3 and J usage is TRBJ1-2; D remains unclear. Germline V gives CDR1 LGHNA, CDR2 YSLEER. V was clipped by 0 bases and J by 0 bases, with 8 bases between them. The CDR3 is made up of 15 amino acids. CDR3 sequence reads: CASSQDPYSNYGYTF. For the CDR3, the DNA is TGCGCCAGCAGCCAAGATCCATACTCTAACTATGGCTACACCTTC.

The J gene is TRBJ1-3, the V gene TRBV19; D uncertain. Trimming removed 2 bases from V and 2 bases from J, with 7 bases in between. Germline V gene lookup returns CDR1 LNHDA and CDR2 SQIVND (reference sequence). This CDR3 has 14 residues. The DNA of the CDR3 is TGTGCCAGTAGTATATCAGAAACTGGAAACACCATATATTTT. It yields the protein CASSISETGNTIYF.

This clone was detected a few times. The chain is built from TRBV19 and TRBJ1-2; D gene uncertain. Germline V gene data show CDR1 as LNHDA and CDR2 as SQIVND (reference sequence). The CDR3 sequence is 15 residues long. V lost 4 bases and J 0 bases, leaving 12 bases between the germline ends. The CDR3 DNA follows: TGTGCCAGTAGTAGCCGGGATAGTCCTAACTATGGCTACACCTTC. Translating gives CASSSRDSPNYGYTF. Filled out from reference TRBV19 and TRBJ1-2, the complete variable domain reads DGGITQSPKYLFRKEGQNVTLSCEQNLNHDAMYWYRQDPGQGLRLIYYSQIVNDFQKGDIAEGYSVSREKKESFPLTVTSAQKNPTAFYLCASSSRDSPNYGYTFGSGTRLTVV.

The chain recombines TRBV3-1 (or the pseudogene TRBV3-2) with TRBJ1-2; 8 nucleotides align to TRBD1. The CDR3 totals 14 residues. The junction had 6 bases not matched to a gene; V was cut back by 4 bases and J by 5 bases. Germline V gene sequence: CDR1 LGHDT, CDR2 YNNKEL (reference sequence). CDR3 DNA: TGTGCCAGCAGCCGGGCAGGGGGCCATTATGGCTACACCTTC. Protein sequence: CASSRAGGHYGYTF.

The chain carries TRBV6-5 and TRBJ1-1; D is perhaps TRBD1 (6 bases). The CDR3 runs 14 residues. V was clipped by 4 bases and J by 1 base, with 10 bases between them. In germline, CDR1 is MNHEY, CDR2 SVGAGI. CDR3 residues: CASSSATGNTEAFF. For the CDR3, the DNA is TGTGCCAGCAGTTCCGCGACAGGGAACACTGAAGCTTTCTTT.

V usage is TRBV6-5 and J usage is TRBJ2-7; 7 bases fit TRBD2. J was trimmed by 4 bases and V by 7 bases; bases with no gene match: 7. The germline CDR1 and CDR2 sequences are MNHEY and SVGAGI. The CDR3 runs to 13 residues. The CDR3 reads CASMGGETYEQYF. CDR3 nucleotide sequence: TGTGCCAGCATGGGAGGGGAGACGTACGAGCAGTACTTC.

The chain uses TRBV28 and TRBJ2-5; TRBD1 agrees at 9 bases. Germline V gene sequence: CDR1 MDHEN, CDR2 SYDVKM. The ends lost 6 bases at V and 5 bases at J; junction bases unmatched: 10. The CDR3 totals 15 residues. The CDR3 coding sequence is TGTGCCAGCAGCAGTCCACAGGGGGCTGTGGAGACCCAGTACTTC. It specifies CASSSPQGAVETQYF.

The chain is built from TRBV29-1 and TRBJ1-2; D unresolved. The germline V gene has CDR1 SQVTM and CDR2 ANQGSEA. V was trimmed by 4 bases and J by 8 bases, leaving 23 bases between them. The CDR3 is 15 amino acids. The CDR3 sequence: CSVVEEAINGIGYTF. The CDR3 bases are TGCAGCGTTGTCGAGGAGGCCATCAACGGGATCGGCTACACCTTC.

The chain couples TRBV18 to TRBJ2-3; 8 bases are shared with TRBD1. CDR3 size: 15 residues. V trimming: 6 bases; J trimming: 6 bases; junction bases outside the gene matches: 11. From germline, CDR1 is KGHSH and CDR2 LQKENI. CDR3 in amino acids: CASSEGTGPRDTQYF. Written as DNA, the CDR3 is TGTGCCAGCTCGGAAGGGACAGGCCCCAGGGATACGCAGTATTTT. The variable domain in full, completed from reference TRBV18 and TRBJ2-3, reads NAGVMQNPRHLVRRRGQEARLRCSPMKGHSHVYWYRQLPEEGLKFMVYLQKENIIDESGMPKERFSAEFPKEGPSILRIQQVVRGDSAAYFCASSEGTGPRDTQYFGPGTRLTVL.

This clone was seen only a few times. The chain links TRBV28 to TRBJ2-7; D is undetermined. The CDR3 spans 13 residues. Germline CDR1 MDHEN, CDR2 SYDVKM. V dropped 5 bases and J dropped 9 bases, with 17 bases sitting between them. CDR3 in DNA: TGTGCCAGCAGTCCCCCGCCCTCTCCTAGGCAGTACTTC. This gives the protein CASSPPPSPRQYF. Filled out from reference TRBV28 and TRBJ2-7, the complete variable domain reads DVKVTQSSRYLVKRTGEKVFLECVQDMDHENMFWYRQDPGLGLRLIYFSYDVKMKEKGDIPEGYSVSREKKERFSLILESASTNQTSMYLCASSPPPSPRQYFGPGTRLTVT.

The V gene is TRBV18, the J gene TRBJ1-5, with unresolved D. CDR1 is KGHSH, CDR2 LQKENI, per germline. The CDR3 covers 13 residues. V was shortened by 4 bases and J by 4 bases, with 8 bases between the two germline ends. The CDR3 reads CASSRADNQPQHF. The CDR3 DNA sequence: TGTGCCAGCTCACGCGCCGATAATCAGCCCCAGCATTTT.

The J gene is TRBJ1-2, the V gene TRBV28; D is possibly TRBD1 (5 bases). From germline, CDR1 is MDHEN and CDR2 SYDVKM. This CDR3 comprises 14 residues. V dropped 7 bases and J dropped 0 bases, with 12 bases sitting between them. CDR3: CASTGGGPNYGYTF. The CDR3 DNA is TGTGCCAGCACTGGGGGGGGACCTAACTATGGCTACACCTTC.

The chain recombines TRBV15 with TRBJ2-3, with a weak D call TRBD1 (8 bases). The CDR3 has 15 amino acids. Trimming left V 2 bases short and J 5 bases short, with 14 bases between. The germline gives CDR1 LNHNV, CDR2 YYDKDF (reference sequence). The CDR3 sequence is CATSRRQGRVDTQYF. Here the CDR3 DNA reads TGTGCCACCAGCAGAAGACAGGGGAGGGTAGATACGCAGTATTTT. Full variable domain (remainder filled in from reference TRBV15 and TRBJ2-3): DAMVIQNPRYQVTQFGKPVTLSCSQTLNHNVMYWYQQKSSQAPKLLFHYYDKDFNNEADTPDNFQSRRPNTSFCFLDIRSPGLGDTAMYLCATSRRQGRVDTQYFGPGTRLTVL.

This clone was found a few times. J is TRBJ1-6 and V is TRBV28, with TRBD1 as a possible D gene (5 bases). CDR1 and CDR2 from the germline V gene are MDHEN and SYDVKM. This CDR3 contains 15 residues. Trimming stripped 5 bases from V and 0 bases from J, with 8 bases between. The CDR3, as DNA: TGTGCCAGCAGTGGGGGGAGCTCCTATAATTCACCCCTCCACTTT. Translation: CASSGGSSYNSPLHF.

This clone was picked up one time. The V gene is TRBV6-6, the J gene TRBJ1-6; no clear D. The CDR3 length is 15 residues. V shed 2 bases and J shed 10 bases, with 15 bases lying between them. Germline values: CDR1 MNHNY, CDR2 SVGAGI (reference sequence). DNA of the CDR3: TGTGCCAGCAGTTACCCGACACCCGGGAGCTCACCCCTCCACTTT. Translation: CASSYPTPGSSPLHF.

J is TRBJ2-7 and V is TRBV27; 10 bases are a match to TRBD2. V lost 6 bases to trimming and J lost 5 bases; unmatched junction nucleotides: 7. CDR3 length: 14 amino acids. Germline V gene data show CDR1 as MNHEY and CDR2 as SMNVEV (reference sequence). The CDR3 here is CASRYRLAGNEQYF. Written as DNA, the CDR3 is TGTGCCAGCAGATATCGACTAGCGGGCAACGAGCAGTACTTC.

The rearrangement links TRBV7-8 to TRBJ2-2; 12 bases line up with TRBD2. Germline-derived CDR1 and CDR2 are SGHVS and FQNEAQ. This CDR3 has 16 amino acids. V was clipped by 3 bases and J by 6 bases; unmatched bases: 5. CDR3 DNA sequence: TGTGCCAGCAGCTTCCCGGGACTAGCGGGCGCCGGGGAGCTGTTTTTT. Translating it yields CASSFPGLAGAGELFF.

The chain joins TRBV28 to TRBJ2-7, with 7 bases lining up with TRBD2. With V trimmed by 5 bases and J by 0 bases, 7 bases remained unmatched. The length of the CDR3 is 15 residues. Per germline, CDR1 MDHEN and CDR2 SYDVKM. The CDR3 sequence is CASSPAGGSSYEQYF. In nucleotides, the CDR3 is TGTGCCAGCAGTCCCGCCGGCGGGAGCTCCTACGAGCAGTACTTC.

This clone was detected once. This chain connects TRBV27 to TRBJ2-1, with TRBD1 identical over 8 bases. Germline V lookup: CDR1 MNHEY, CDR2 SMNVEV (reference sequence). Germline trimming cut 6 bases from V and 6 bases from J; bases unmatched to any gene: 7. The CDR3 has 14 amino acids. The CDR3 reads CASSRGQDFNEQFF. The CDR3, as DNA: TGTGCCAGCAGCAGGGGGCAGGACTTCAATGAGCAGTTCTTC.

V is TRBV10-3 and J is TRBJ2-2; TRBD2 agrees at 7 bases. This CDR3 contains 14 residues. V shed 6 bases, J shed 5 bases, and the junction held 6 bases outside the gene matches. Germline assignment: CDR1 ENHRY and CDR2 SYGVKD. CDR3 region: CAIRSGMETGELFF. CDR3 DNA sequence: TGTGCCATCAGGAGCGGGATGGAAACCGGGGAGCTGTTTTTT.